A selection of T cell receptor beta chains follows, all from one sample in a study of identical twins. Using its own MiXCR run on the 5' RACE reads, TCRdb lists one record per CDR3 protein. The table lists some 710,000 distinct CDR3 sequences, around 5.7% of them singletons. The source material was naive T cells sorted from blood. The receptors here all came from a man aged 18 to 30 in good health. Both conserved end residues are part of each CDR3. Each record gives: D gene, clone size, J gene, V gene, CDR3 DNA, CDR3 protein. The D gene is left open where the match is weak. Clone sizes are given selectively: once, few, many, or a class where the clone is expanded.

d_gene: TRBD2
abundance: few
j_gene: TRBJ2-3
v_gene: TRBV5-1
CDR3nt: TGCGCCAGCAGCTTGGCGGGAAGCGGGAGCGGGTCAGATACGCAGTATTTT
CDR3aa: CASSLAGSGSGSDTQYF

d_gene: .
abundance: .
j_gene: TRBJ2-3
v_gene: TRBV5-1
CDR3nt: TGCGCCAGCAGCTTGGCAGGTCAGGACACAGATACGCAGTATTTT
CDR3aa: CASSLAGQDTDTQYF

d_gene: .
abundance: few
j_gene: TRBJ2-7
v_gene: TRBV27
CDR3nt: TGTGCCAGCAGTTTAATTCCCGGTATCGAGCAGTACTTC
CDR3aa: CASSLIPGIEQYF

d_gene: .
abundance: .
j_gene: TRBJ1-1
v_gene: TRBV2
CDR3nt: TGTGCCAGCAGATCCGGGATGAAGGAAGCTTTCTTT
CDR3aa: CASRSGMKEAFF

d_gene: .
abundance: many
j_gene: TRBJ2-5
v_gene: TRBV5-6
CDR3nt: TGTGCCAGCAGCGTCGGATTAGTAGAGACCCAGTACTTC
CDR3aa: CASSVGLVETQYF

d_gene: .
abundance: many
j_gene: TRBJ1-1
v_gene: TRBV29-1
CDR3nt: TGCAGCGTTGTACAGGGAACTGAAGCTTTCTTT
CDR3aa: CSVVQGTEAFF

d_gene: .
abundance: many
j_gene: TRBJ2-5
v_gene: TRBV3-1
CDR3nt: TGTGCCAGCAGCCAAGATAAAGGGGTTTGGACCCAGTACTTC
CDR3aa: CASSQDKGVWTQYF

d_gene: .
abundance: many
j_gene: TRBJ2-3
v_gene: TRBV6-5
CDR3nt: TGTGCCAGCAGTTACTCACAGGCGACAGATACGCAGTATTTT
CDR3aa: CASSYSQATDTQYF

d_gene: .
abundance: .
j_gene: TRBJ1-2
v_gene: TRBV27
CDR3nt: TGTGCCAGCAGTCCAGCCGGGCCGGCGGGTGGCTACACCTTC
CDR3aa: CASSPAGPAGGYTF

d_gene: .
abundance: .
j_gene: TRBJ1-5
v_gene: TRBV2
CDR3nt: TGTGCCAGCACCGGGAGAGGCAATCAGCCCCAGCATTTT
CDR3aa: CASTGRGNQPQHF

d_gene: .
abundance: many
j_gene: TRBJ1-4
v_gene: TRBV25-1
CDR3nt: TGTGCCAGCAGTGAAGGAGACAGATTCAATGAAAAACTGTTTTTT
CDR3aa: CASSEGDRFNEKLFF

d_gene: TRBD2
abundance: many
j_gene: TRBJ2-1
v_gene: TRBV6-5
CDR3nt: TGTGCCAGCAGTTACAACCCACTTCTAGCGGGAGCCTACAATGAGCAGTTCTTC
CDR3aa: CASSYNPLLAGAYNEQFF

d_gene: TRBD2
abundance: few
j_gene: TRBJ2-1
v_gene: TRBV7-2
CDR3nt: TGTGCCAGCAGCTTAGCGCTGGTAGCGGGTAATGAGCAGTTCTTC
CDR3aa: CASSLALVAGNEQFF

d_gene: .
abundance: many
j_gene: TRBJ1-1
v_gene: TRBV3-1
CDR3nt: TGTGCCAGCAGCCAAGACTCGGGGTTTGAAGCTTTCTTT
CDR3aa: CASSQDSGFEAFF

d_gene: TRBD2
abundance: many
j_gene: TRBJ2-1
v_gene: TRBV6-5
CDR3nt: TGTGCCAGCAGTTACTACCGCGGATCGACTAGCGGTACTTACAATGAGCAGTTCTTC
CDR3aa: CASSYYRGSTSGTYNEQFF

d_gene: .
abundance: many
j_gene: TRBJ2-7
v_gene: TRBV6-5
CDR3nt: TGTGCCAGCAGTTACTCAAAAAACTCCTACGAGCAGTACTTC
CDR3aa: CASSYSKNSYEQYF

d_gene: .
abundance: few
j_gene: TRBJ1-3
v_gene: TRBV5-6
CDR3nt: TGTGCCAGCAGCGGACGGACGGGTCGTAGCTCTGGAAACACCATATATTTT
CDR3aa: CASSGRTGRSSGNTIYF

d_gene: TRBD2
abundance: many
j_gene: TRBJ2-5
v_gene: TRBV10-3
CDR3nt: TGTGCCATCAGTGAGCCACAAGCGGGAGGGCCCTCCCAAGAGACCCAGTACTTC
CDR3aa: CAISEPQAGGPSQETQYF

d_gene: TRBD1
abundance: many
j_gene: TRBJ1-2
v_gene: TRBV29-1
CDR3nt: TGCAGCATCCGAGGACAGGGTGGCTATGGCTACACCTTC
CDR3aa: CSIRGQGGYGYTF

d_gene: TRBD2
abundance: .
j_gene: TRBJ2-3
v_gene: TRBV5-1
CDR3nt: TGCGCCAGCAGCTTTCAGACTAGCGGGAGTGCAGATACGCAGTATTTT
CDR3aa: CASSFQTSGSADTQYF

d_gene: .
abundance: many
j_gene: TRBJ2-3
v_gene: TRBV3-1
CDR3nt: TGTGCCAGCAGCCGAAGGGGGAACGCAGATACGCAGTATTTT
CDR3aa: CASSRRGNADTQYF

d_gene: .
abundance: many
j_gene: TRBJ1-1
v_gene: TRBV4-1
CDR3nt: TGCGCCAGCAGCCAAGGATACAACACTGAAGCTTTCTTT
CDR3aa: CASSQGYNTEAFF

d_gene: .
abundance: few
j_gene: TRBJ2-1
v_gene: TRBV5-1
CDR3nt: TGCGCCAGCAGCTTGACCGGGTCGGTCAACAATGAGCAGTTCTTC
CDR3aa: CASSLTGSVNNEQFF

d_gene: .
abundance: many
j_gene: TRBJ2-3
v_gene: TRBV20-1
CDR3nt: TGCAGTGCTACCGCGCGGGTGGGGACAGATACGCAGTATTTT
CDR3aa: CSATARVGTDTQYF

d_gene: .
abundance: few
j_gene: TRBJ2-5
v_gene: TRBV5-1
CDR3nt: TGCGCCAGCAGTCTTGAAGGGGGGGCACAAGAGACCCAGTACTTC
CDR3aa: CASSLEGGAQETQYF

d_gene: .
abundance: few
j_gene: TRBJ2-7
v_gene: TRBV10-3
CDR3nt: TGTGCCATCGGGTCCGGAGGGGAGCAGTACTTC
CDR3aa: CAIGSGGEQYF

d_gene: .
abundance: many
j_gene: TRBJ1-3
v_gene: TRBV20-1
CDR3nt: TGCAGTGCTAGAGGGGACGTCCACTCTGGAAACACCATATATTTT
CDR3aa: CSARGDVHSGNTIYF

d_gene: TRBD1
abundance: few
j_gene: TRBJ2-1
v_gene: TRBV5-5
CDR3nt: TGTGCCAGCAGCTCAGCAGGGGGCTTTCTTTACAATGAGCAGTTCTTC
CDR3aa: CASSSAGGFLYNEQFF

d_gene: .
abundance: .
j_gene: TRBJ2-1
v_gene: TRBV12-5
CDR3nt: TGTGCTAGTGGTTTGCCACGGGGCCAGGCCTACAATGAGCAGTTCTTC
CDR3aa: CASGLPRGQAYNEQFF

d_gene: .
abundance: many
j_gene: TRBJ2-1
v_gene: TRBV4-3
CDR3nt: TGCGCCAGCAGCCAAACCACAGGGTACGAGCAGTTCTTC
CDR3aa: CASSQTTGYEQFF

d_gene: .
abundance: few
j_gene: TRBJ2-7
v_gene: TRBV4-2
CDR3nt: TGTGCCAGCAGCCAAGCCCCGGAGTACGAGCAGTACTTC
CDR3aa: CASSQAPEYEQYF

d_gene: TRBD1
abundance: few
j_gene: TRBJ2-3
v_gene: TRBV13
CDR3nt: TGTGCCAGCAGCTTTGGACAGGTCCCGCTGTTCGAGGCGCAGTATTTT
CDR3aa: CASSFGQVPLFEAQYF

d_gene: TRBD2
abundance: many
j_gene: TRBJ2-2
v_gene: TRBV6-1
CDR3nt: TGTGCCAGCACCCCGAGCGGGGCGAACACCGGGGAGCTGTTTTTT
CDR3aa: CASTPSGANTGELFF

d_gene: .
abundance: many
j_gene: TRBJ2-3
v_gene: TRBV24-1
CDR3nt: TGTGCCACCGGATCTTCTAGCACAGATACGCAGTATTTT
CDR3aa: CATGSSSTDTQYF

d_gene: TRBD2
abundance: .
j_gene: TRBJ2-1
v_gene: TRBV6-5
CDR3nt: TGTGCCAGCAGTTCACTAGCGGGAGGGCCGACTGAGCAGTTCTTC
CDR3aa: CASSSLAGGPTEQFF

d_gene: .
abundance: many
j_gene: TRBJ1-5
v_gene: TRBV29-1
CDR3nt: TGCAGCGTTGTATGGGTAGGGCAGGTCAATCAGCCCCAGCATTTT
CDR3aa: CSVVWVGQVNQPQHF

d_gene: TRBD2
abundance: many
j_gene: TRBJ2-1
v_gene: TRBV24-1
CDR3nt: TGTGCCACCAGTGATCCCGGGACTAGCGGGATACCTGAGCAGTTCTTC
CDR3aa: CATSDPGTSGIPEQFF

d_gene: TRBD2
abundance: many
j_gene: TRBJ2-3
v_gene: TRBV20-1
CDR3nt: TGCAGTGCCCCTAGCGGGGCCACAGATACGCAGTATTTT
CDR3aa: CSAPSGATDTQYF

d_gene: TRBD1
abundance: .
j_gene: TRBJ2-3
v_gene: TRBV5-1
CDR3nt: TGCGCCAGCGGAAGAACAGGGGGTGGTTTAGATACGCAGTATTTT
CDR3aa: CASGRTGGGLDTQYF

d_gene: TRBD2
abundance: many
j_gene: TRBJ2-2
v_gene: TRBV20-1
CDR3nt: TGCAGTGCTAGCCCCGGGACTAGCGGACCTTTTGGCGGGGAGCTGTTTTTT
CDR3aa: CSASPGTSGPFGGELFF

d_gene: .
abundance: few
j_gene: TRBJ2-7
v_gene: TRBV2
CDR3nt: TGTGCCAGCAGTGAACCGGCCAACTACGAGCAGTACTTC
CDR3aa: CASSEPANYEQYF

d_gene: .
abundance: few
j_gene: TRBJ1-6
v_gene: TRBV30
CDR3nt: TGTGCCTGGAGTGTATTGGGAAATAATTCACCCCTCCACTTT
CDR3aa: CAWSVLGNNSPLHF

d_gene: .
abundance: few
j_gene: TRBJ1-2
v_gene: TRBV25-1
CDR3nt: TGTGCCAGCAGTGAGACAGAGTATGTCTATGGCTACACCTTC
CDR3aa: CASSETEYVYGYTF

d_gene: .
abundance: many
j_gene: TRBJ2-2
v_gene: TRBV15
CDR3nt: TGTGCCACCAAGTTAGGGGCATTAGACACCGGGGAGCTGTTTTTT
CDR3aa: CATKLGALDTGELFF